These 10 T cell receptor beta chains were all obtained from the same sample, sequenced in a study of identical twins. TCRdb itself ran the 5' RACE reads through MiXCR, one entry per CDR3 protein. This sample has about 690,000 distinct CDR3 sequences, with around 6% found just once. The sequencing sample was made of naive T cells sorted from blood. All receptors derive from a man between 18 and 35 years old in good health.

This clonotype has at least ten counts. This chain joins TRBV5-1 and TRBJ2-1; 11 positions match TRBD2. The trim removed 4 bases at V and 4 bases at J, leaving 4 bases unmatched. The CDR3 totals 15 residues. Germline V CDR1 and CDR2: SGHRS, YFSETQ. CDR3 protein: CASSLAGGQYNEQFF. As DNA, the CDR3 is TGCGCCAGCAGCCTAGCGGGAGGTCAGTACAATGAGCAGTTCTTC.

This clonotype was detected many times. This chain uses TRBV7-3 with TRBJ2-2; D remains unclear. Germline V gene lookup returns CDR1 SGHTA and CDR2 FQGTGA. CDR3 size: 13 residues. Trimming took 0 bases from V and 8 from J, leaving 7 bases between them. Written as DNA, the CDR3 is TGTGCCAGCAGCTTAACCCGGATTGGGGAGCTGTTTTTT. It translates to CASSLTRIGELFF.

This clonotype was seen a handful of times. The CDR3 loop is CAISDGQDNEQFF. The CDR3 DNA reads TGTGCCATCAGTGACGGACAGGACAATGAGCAGTTCTTC. This chain connects TRBV10-3 to TRBJ2-1; 7 nucleotides align to TRBD1. The V gene end was trimmed by 3 bases and the J gene end by 5 bases; junction bases not matched to a gene: 1. Looked up from germline, CDR1 is ENHRY and CDR2 is SYGVKD. There are 13 residues in the CDR3.

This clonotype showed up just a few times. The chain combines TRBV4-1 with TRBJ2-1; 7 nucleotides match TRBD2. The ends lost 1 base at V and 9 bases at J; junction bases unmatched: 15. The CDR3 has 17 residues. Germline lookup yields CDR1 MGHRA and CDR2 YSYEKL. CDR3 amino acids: CASSQGTSRLAGGEQFF. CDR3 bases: TGCGCCAGCAGCCAAGGAACGTCTAGACTAGCCGGAGGTGAGCAGTTCTTC.

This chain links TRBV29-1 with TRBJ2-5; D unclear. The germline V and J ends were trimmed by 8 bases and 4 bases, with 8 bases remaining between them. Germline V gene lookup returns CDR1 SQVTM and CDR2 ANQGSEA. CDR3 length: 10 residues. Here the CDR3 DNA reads TGCAGCTCCGCACGAGAGACCCAGTACTTC. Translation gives CSSARETQYF.

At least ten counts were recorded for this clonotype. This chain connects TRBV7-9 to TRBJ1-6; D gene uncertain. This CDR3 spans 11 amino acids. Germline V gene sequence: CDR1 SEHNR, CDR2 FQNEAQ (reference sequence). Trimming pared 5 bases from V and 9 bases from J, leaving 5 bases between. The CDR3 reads CASSRGSPLHF. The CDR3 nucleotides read TGTGCCAGCAGCCGTGGTTCACCCCTCCACTTT.

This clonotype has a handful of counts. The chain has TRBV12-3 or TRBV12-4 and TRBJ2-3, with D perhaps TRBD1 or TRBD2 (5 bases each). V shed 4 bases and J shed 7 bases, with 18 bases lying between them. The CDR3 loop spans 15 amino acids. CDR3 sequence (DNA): TGTGCCAGCAGTTCCCCCCAGGGTTGGGGGAATACGCAGTATTTT. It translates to CASSSPQGWGNTQYF.

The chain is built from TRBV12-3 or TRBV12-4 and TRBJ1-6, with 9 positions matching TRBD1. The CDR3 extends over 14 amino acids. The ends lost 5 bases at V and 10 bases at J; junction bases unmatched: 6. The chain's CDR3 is CASSPNRGHSPLHF. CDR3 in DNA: TGTGCCAGCAGTCCAAACAGGGGGCACTCACCCCTCCACTTT.

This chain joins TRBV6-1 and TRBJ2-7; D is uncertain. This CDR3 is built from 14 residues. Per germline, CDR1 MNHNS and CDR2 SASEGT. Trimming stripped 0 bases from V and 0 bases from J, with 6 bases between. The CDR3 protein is CASSEAGASYEQYF. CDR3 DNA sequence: TGTGCCAGCAGTGAAGCCGGAGCCTCCTACGAGCAGTACTTC.

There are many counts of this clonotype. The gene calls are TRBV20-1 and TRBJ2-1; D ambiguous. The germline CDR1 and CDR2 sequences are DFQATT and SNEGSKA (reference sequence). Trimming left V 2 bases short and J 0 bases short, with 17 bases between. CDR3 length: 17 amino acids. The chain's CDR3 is CSARNTHDPSSYNEQFF. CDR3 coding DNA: TGCAGTGCTAGAAACACACACGATCCAAGCTCCTACAATGAGCAGTTCTTC.